This T cell receptor (beta chain) was captured in a study of control samples from healthy donors and cancer patients (dated by TCRdb to 2020 to 2021). Concerning this clone: This receptor's antigen is unknown. Within one base of it there is no much larger clone, and no base qualities were kept.

Library method: the immunoSEQ multiplex PCR assay. As stored in TCRdb, this immuneACCESS dataset retains in-frame rearrangements with V and J assigned. A fraction of the clones does not appear; measured against another copy, unresolved V genes explain less than half of the discrepancy, and the remainder lacks a known reason. The sample yields around 120,000 clones; just over 90% were counted once. The ten largest clones capture roughly 1.7% of the sample. V lost 5 bases and J lost 6 bases; the stretch between them is 11 bases long. Looking up the germline V gene yields CDR1 MNHEY and CDR2 SVGAGI. The CDR3 runs 13 amino acids, cysteine and phenylalanine included. Of the read, only the CDR3 DNA is kept; its 39 bases are in frame from base 1.

Source material: PBMCs. This sequence uses TRBV6-5 and TRBJ1-5, and the D gene may be TRBD1, 6 bases matching. The clonotype comes from a man aged 45-65 years with head and neck cancer. The nucleotide sequence is given as TGTGCCAGCAGTCACAGGGAGGGTCAGCCCCAGCATTTT. This yields the protein CASSHREGQPQHF.